The source of this TCR beta chain is a study of blood T cell repertoires in COVID-19. As for the study in general: Donors in the United States, Italy and Spain gave samples during acute or convalescent COVID-19. In each case, the material was cDNA or gDNA derived from T cells, B-cell-depleted T cells, or PBMCs.

Ages ranged from about 18 to 89 years, with residence in about 23 US areas. Recovery among Cohort 3 donors was established by two negative PCRs, clearance, or symptom resolution. J lost 7 bases, V lost 1 base, and 6 bases had no gene match. CDR3 length: 16 amino acids. Per the germline V gene, CDR1 is SGHDT and CDR2 is YYEEEE. The table came from immunoSEQ multiplex PCR; TCRdb's copy has only in-frame clones and leaves some out. The sample consists of over 300,000 clones, 70% to 90% of them appearing once. Concerning this clone: This sample also contains other DNA sequences that code for the same CDR3.

Material for sequencing was PBMCs or T cells enriched from blood (not recorded which). This chain joins TRBV5-6 and TRBJ2-1; 12 bases fit TRBD2. This receptor was obtained from a woman aged 18-29 years who had recovered from COVID-19. DNA for the CDR3: TGTGCCAGCAGCTTGCTAGCGGGGGGGCCCCGTAATGAGCAGTTCTTC. Protein: CASSLLAGGPRNEQFF.